The 30 T cell receptor beta chains presented below share a single source sample, sequenced in a study of T cell responses to AZD1222 COVID-19 vaccine (dated by TCRdb to the early 2020s). Taken with the paper, the label for time point translates to: baseline before first vaccination. To prepare the library, the immunoSEQ multiplex PCR assay was applied. The table was pulled from immuneACCESS by TCRdb, which kept in-frame rearrangements only. Such tables lose some clones; where checked, under half of the loss comes from unresolved V genes, and the rest has no known cause. This sample comprises roughly 140,000 clones, about 92% of them detected only once. The ten biggest clones cover under 2% of the sample. The source material was peripheral blood, sampled on day 0 of AZD1222 vaccination. The receptors originated from an adult in good health.

V and J are TRBV20-1 and TRBJ1-5; tentative D call: TRBD1 (5 bases). With 3 bases removed from V and 6 bases from J, the gap between germline ends came to 12 bases. The CDR3 extends over 13 amino acids. Germline CDR1 reads DFQATT; CDR2 reads SNEGSKA (reference sequence). The CDR3 sequence is CSASWGGSQPQHF. As DNA, the CDR3 is TGCAGTGCTAGTTGGGGGGGAAGTCAGCCCCAGCATTTT.

This chain links TRBV5-1 with TRBJ2-5; 10 bases match TRBD1. The germline V gene has CDR1 SGHRS and CDR2 YFSETQ. V shed 3 bases, J shed 4 bases, and the junction held 3 bases outside the gene matches. This CDR3 has 14 amino acids. CDR3 coding DNA: TGCGCCAGCAGCTCGACAGGGGGCTCAGAGACCCAGTACTTC. This translates into CASSSTGGSETQYF.

The rearrangement uses TRBV6-5 and TRBJ1-2; weak D call: TRBD1 (6 bases). Deletions cut 1 base from V and 3 bases from J, with 12 bases between. From germline, CDR1 is MNHEY and CDR2 SVGAGI. The CDR3 length is 15 residues. This chain's CDR3 is CASSYWTEGHYGYTF. The CDR3 region has the DNA TGTGCCAGCAGTTACTGGACAGAAGGCCACTATGGCTACACCTTC.

V is TRBV7-9 and J is TRBJ1-5; D possibly corresponds to TRBD1 (5 bases). Germline CDR1 reads SEHNR; CDR2 reads FQNEAQ (reference sequence). There are 14 residues in the CDR3. The germline V and J ends were trimmed by 1 base and 4 bases, with 8 bases remaining between them. The CDR3 is CASSLDRGNQPQHF. The CDR3 DNA follows: TGTGCCAGCAGCTTAGATAGGGGAAATCAGCCCCAGCATTTT.

The chain has TRBV29-1 and TRBJ1-1; 8 nucleotides match TRBD1. V lost 6 bases to trimming and J lost 0 bases; unmatched junction nucleotides: 9. Per the germline V gene, CDR1 is SQVTM and CDR2 is ANQGSEA. The CDR3 runs to 15 residues. CDR3 in DNA: TGCAGCGTGACAGGGGAGGCCACTATGAACACTGAAGCTTTCTTT. The encoded protein is CSVTGEATMNTEAFF.

The V call is TRBV10-3, the J call TRBJ2-7; TRBD2 agrees at 10 bases. CDR3 length: 16 amino acids. V shed 6 bases and J 3 bases; nucleotides not matched to a gene: 11. Germline CDR1 ENHRY, CDR2 SYGVKD. The CDR3 DNA reads TGTGCCATCAGCGAACGATCCCGGACTAGCGGCTACGAGCAGTACTTC. Translation: CAISERSRTSGYEQYF.

This chain uses TRBV24-1 with TRBJ1-1; 9 positions match TRBD1. The CDR3 length is 15 residues. Per germline, CDR1 KGHDR and CDR2 SFDVKD. Trimming removed 12 bases from V and 4 bases from J; junction bases left unmatched: 14. CDR3 coding DNA: TGTGCCCGCGAGGGGCGGGACAGGGTGACCACTGAAGCTTTCTTT. It codes for CAREGRDRVTTEAFF.

The J gene is TRBJ2-7, the V gene TRBV4-1; TRBD1 is a possible D gene (5 bases). CDR1 and CDR2 from the germline V gene are MGHRA and YSYEKL. The CDR3 is made up of 14 amino acids. The V and J ends lost 1 base and 6 bases respectively, with 13 bases between them. The CDR3 DNA reads as TGCGCCAGCAGCCAAGGCAGGGATAGGGGCGAGCAGTACTTC. It is translated as CASSQGRDRGEQYF.

This sequence joins TRBV7-9 and TRBJ2-7; TRBD2 is a possible D gene (7 bases). The germline V gene has CDR1 SEHNR and CDR2 FQNEAQ (reference sequence). The V and J ends lost 7 bases and 7 bases respectively, with 17 bases between them. There are 13 residues in the CDR3. Here the CDR3 DNA reads TGTGCCAGCACCGTGGGGGGGGCGAGGGAGCAGTACTTC. Amino acids: CASTVGGAREQYF. The full variable domain, its missing parts supplied by reference TRBV7-9 and TRBJ2-7, is DTGVSQNPRHKITKRGQNVTFRCDPISEHNRLYWYRQTLGQGPEFLTYFQNEAQLEKSRLLSDRFSAERPKGSFSTLEIQRTEQGDSAMYLCASTVGGAREQYFGPGTRLTVT.

J is TRBJ2-1 and V is TRBV27; D unresolved. Trimming removed 5 bases at V and 4 bases at J, with 12 bases between. Germline CDR1 and CDR2: MNHEY and SMNVEV (reference sequence). This CDR3 has 14 residues. The chain's CDR3 is CASSPAQRYNEQFF. For the CDR3, the DNA is TGTGCCAGCAGTCCCGCCCAGAGATACAATGAGCAGTTCTTC.

The chain is built from TRBV9 and TRBJ2-1; D ambiguous. This CDR3 contains 15 residues. V shed 0 bases and J shed 0 bases, with 7 bases lying between them. Per germline, CDR1 SGDLS and CDR2 YYNGEE. CDR3 DNA sequence: TGTGCCAGCAGCGTAGCTACACTCTCCTACAATGAGCAGTTCTTC. Translated, it gives CASSVATLSYNEQFF.

CDR3 amino acids: CASSLGGGSPLHF. The CDR3, as DNA: TGTGCCAGCAGCTTGGGAGGGGGTTCACCCCTCCACTTT. The genes are TRBV5-6 and TRBJ1-6; possibly TRBD1 for D (6 bases). This CDR3 comprises 13 residues. CDR1 is SGHDT and CDR2 is YYEEEE in the germline V gene. V gave up 0 bases and J gave up 9 bases, with 7 bases separating them.

The chain carries TRBV7-2 and TRBJ2-1, with D possibly TRBD2 on 6 matching bases. Germline loops: CDR1 SGHTA, CDR2 FQGNSA. The ends were cut back, 5 bases at V and 2 bases at J, with 13 bases in the middle. The CDR3 loop spans 15 amino acids. CDR3 sequence (DNA): TGTGCCAGCAGCACCCAGGGCGGGACCTACAATGAGCAGTTCTTC. Translating gives CASSTQGGTYNEQFF.

The V call is TRBV5-4, the J call TRBJ2-7, with 9 positions matching TRBD2. The CDR3 sequence is 15 residues long. Losses at the gene ends were 4 bases for V and 2 bases for J; bases not matched to a gene: 7. Germline V lookup: CDR1 SGHNT, CDR2 YYREEE (reference sequence). The CDR3: CASSNHASGTYEQYF. CDR3 DNA sequence: TGTGCCAGCAGCAACCACGCTAGCGGGACCTACGAGCAGTACTTC.

The CDR3 here is CASSLEGGIKYEQYF. The CDR3 bases are TGTGCCAGCAGCTTAGAGGGGGGTATTAAGTACGAGCAGTACTTC. This chain connects TRBV11-2 to TRBJ2-7, with D tentatively TRBD2 (6 bases). V gave up 0 bases and J gave up 4 bases, with 13 bases separating them. Germline lookup yields CDR1 SGHAT and CDR2 FQNNGV. The CDR3 length is 15 residues.

The gene calls are TRBV18 and TRBJ2-5; 7 nucleotides agree with TRBD1. The junction had 4 bases not matched to a gene; V was cut back by 1 base and J by 5 bases. Looked up from germline, CDR1 is KGHSH and CDR2 is LQKENI. This CDR3 contains 14 residues. The CDR3 DNA follows: TGTGCCAGCTCACCACAGGGGGCCGGGGAGACCCAGTACTTC. Its protein product is CASSPQGAGETQYF. The full variable domain, completed using reference TRBV18 and TRBJ2-5, is NAGVMQNPRHLVRRRGQEARLRCSPMKGHSHVYWYRQLPEEGLKFMVYLQKENIIDESGMPKERFSAEFPKEGPSILRIQQVVRGDSAAYFCASSPQGAGETQYFGPGTRLLVL.

This sequence joins TRBV25-1 and TRBJ1-1, with a weak D call TRBD1 (5 bases). The CDR3 consists of 13 residues. Trimming cost V 3 bases and J 5 bases, with 10 bases left between them. Germline-derived CDR1 and CDR2 are MGHDK and SYGVNS. The CDR3 DNA reads TGTGCCAGCAGTGAGAGGAGGGGAACTGAAGCTTTCTTT. Translated: CASSERRGTEAFF.

V is TRBV6-5 and J is TRBJ1-2; D is undetermined. This CDR3 contains 14 residues. V was clipped by 8 bases and J by 4 bases, with 17 bases between them. CDR1 is MNHEY and CDR2 is SVGAGI in the germline V gene. The CDR3 coding sequence is TGTGCCAGCGGCCCTTCTGGTAGGGTCTATGGCTACACCTTC. Its translation: CASGPSGRVYGYTF.

This chain joins TRBV20-1 and TRBJ2-1; D is ambiguous. Trimming took off 6 bases at V and 8 bases at J, with 11 bases between the two ends. The CDR3 extends over 11 amino acids. The germline CDR1 and CDR2 sequences are DFQATT and SNEGSKA (reference sequence). As DNA, the CDR3 is TGCAGTGCCCCGCAAGGCCATGAGCAGTTCTTC. Amino acids: CSAPQGHEQFF.

The chain has TRBV5-1 and TRBJ2-7; 7 bases map to TRBD1. Germline V gives CDR1 SGHRS, CDR2 YFSETQ. The length of the CDR3 is 14 residues. V dropped 4 bases and J dropped 0; count of bases not matched to a gene: 4. CDR3 sequence: CASSRDSGSYEQYF. The CDR3 region has the DNA TGCGCCAGCAGCCGGGACAGCGGCTCCTACGAGCAGTACTTC.

This clone has only one observation. The CDR3 loop is CSVTTAGGGNNEQFF. CDR3 DNA: TGCAGCGTTACCACGGCCGGGGGAGGAAACAATGAGCAGTTCTTC. The rearrangement joins TRBV29-1 to TRBJ2-1; TRBD2 might be the D (6 bases). Trimming shortened V by 5 bases and J by 5 bases, and 19 bases separated the two germline ends. Germline CDR1 is SQVTM and CDR2 is ANQGSEA. The CDR3 consists of 15 residues.

The chain links TRBV7-9 to TRBJ1-4; perhaps TRBD1 as D (5 bases). V gave up 2 bases and J gave up 3 bases, with 10 bases separating them. CDR3 length equals 15 residues. Germline V lookup: CDR1 SEHNR, CDR2 FQNEAQ (reference sequence). CDR3 loop: CASSLLPGPNEKLFF. DNA of the CDR3: TGTGCCAGCAGCTTATTACCGGGGCCTAATGAAAAACTGTTTTTT.

This chain joins TRBV6-5 and TRBJ1-6, with D unclear. V was cut by 7 bases and J by 6 bases, with 16 bases left in between. CDR3 length: 15 residues. Germline V gives CDR1 MNHEY, CDR2 SVGAGI. CDR3 sequence: CASTIRYSSNSPLHF. CDR3 bases: TGTGCCAGCACTATCCGGTACAGTTCTAATTCACCCCTCCACTTT.

The V call is TRBV29-1, the J call TRBJ2-7; D is perhaps TRBD1 or TRBD2 (5 bases each). V lost 6 bases and J lost 5, with 14 bases in between. This CDR3 has 12 amino acids. Germline V gene lookup returns CDR1 SQVTM and CDR2 ANQGSEA. CDR3 nucleotide sequence: TGCAGCGTGACCGGGACCATGGACGAGCAGTACTTC. It codes for CSVTGTMDEQYF.

This chain links TRBV9 with TRBJ1-4; D call uncertain. Per the germline V gene, CDR1 is SGDLS and CDR2 is YYNGEE. The V and J ends lost 3 bases and 6 bases respectively, with 6 bases between them. The CDR3 length is 12 residues. For the CDR3, the DNA is TGTGCCAGCAGCGGGGTCGATGAAAAACTGTTTTTT. Translation gives CASSGVDEKLFF.

Only one count was recorded for this clone. V and J are TRBV27 and TRBJ1-1; 7 positions agree with TRBD1. The CDR3 sequence is 14 residues long. Germline trimming cut 6 bases from V and 7 bases from J; bases unmatched to any gene: 11. Germline CDR1 reads MNHEY; CDR2 reads SMNVEV (reference sequence). The CDR3 coding sequence is TGTGCCAGCAGATTCCCGGGGGACAGCGTTGAAGCTTTCTTT. This sequence encodes CASRFPGDSVEAFF.

The chain has TRBV6-1 and TRBJ2-1, with TRBD2 identical over 12 bases. Germline CDR1 and CDR2: MNHNS and SASEGT. The ends lost 2 bases at V and 9 bases at J; junction bases unmatched: 8. CDR3 length: 16 residues. This CDR3 reads CASSERTVGLAGEQFF. The CDR3 DNA follows: TGTGCCAGCAGTGAAAGGACCGTGGGACTAGCGGGTGAGCAGTTCTTC.

V is TRBV2 and J is TRBJ1-5, with D perhaps matching TRBD1 (5 bases). The CDR3 length is 14 residues. Germline V CDR1 and CDR2: SNHLY, FYNNEI. V was cut by 6 bases and J by 2 bases, with 11 bases left in between. This CDR3 is CASRGRVGNQPQHF. The CDR3, as DNA: TGTGCCAGCAGGGGGCGAGTCGGCAATCAGCCCCAGCATTTT.

The rearrangement links TRBV5-5 to TRBJ2-1; TRBD1 agrees at 8 bases. V lost 4 bases, J lost 5 bases, and 11 bases stayed unmatched. This CDR3 region has 16 residues. The V gene's germline CDR1 is SGHKS and CDR2 YYEKEE (reference sequence). The CDR3 here is CASSGRTGKSNNEQFF. DNA for the CDR3: TGTGCCAGCAGCGGGCGGACAGGGAAGTCGAACAATGAGCAGTTCTTC.

This sequence joins TRBV15 and TRBJ1-6, with D maybe TRBD1 (5 bases). Germline V lookup: CDR1 LNHNV, CDR2 YYDKDF (reference sequence). The V and J ends lost 5 bases and 6 bases respectively, with 8 bases between them. This CDR3 is built from 13 residues. In DNA form, the CDR3 reads TGTGCCACCAGCGAAAGGGGTAATTCACCCCTCCACTTT. Amino acids: CATSERGNSPLHF.